Following are 18 T cell receptor beta chains from one sample sequenced in a study of blood T cells in healthy people across ages. The use of a sample-barcoded 5' primer and a J-beta primer mix characterized a second PCR of roughly 7 to 11 cycles. TCRdb fed the 5' RACE reads into MiXCR, producing one record per CDR3 protein. The data show 600,000 to 1,000,000 distinct CDR3 sequences, just under 25% seen once. These data are also associated with another study on T cells of mothers and their children.

Sample: blood. These receptors came from a boy between 10 and 17 years old in good health.

This clonotype has a handful of counts. The gene calls are TRBV30 and TRBJ2-1; D is unclear. Germline lookup yields CDR1 GTSNPN and CDR2 SVGIG (reference sequence). CDR3 length: 16 residues. The V end was cut by 0 bases, the J end by 0 bases, with 12 bases between. The CDR3 loop reads CAWSVRGLSSYNEQFF. The DNA of the CDR3 is TGTGCCTGGAGTGTACGTGGGTTGAGCTCCTACAATGAGCAGTTCTTC.

This clonotype appeared a few times. V and J are TRBV5-1 and TRBJ2-5; D ambiguous. Germline CDR1 SGHRS, CDR2 YFSETQ. The ends were cut back, 3 bases at V and 1 base at J, with 16 bases in the middle. The CDR3 covers 16 residues. CDR3 coding DNA: TGCGCCAGCAGCTCCTCCGGGCCAACCATCCAAGAGACCCAGTACTTC. This gives the protein CASSSSGPTIQETQYF.

The chain has TRBV27 and TRBJ2-1; possible D gene TRBD2, 5 bases. Trimming removed 4 bases at V and 0 bases at J, with 16 bases between. The CDR3 spans 17 residues. Germline V gives CDR1 MNHEY, CDR2 SMNVEV (reference sequence). In DNA, the CDR3 is TGTGCCAGCAGTTCGGGGTTCCTCACCGGCTCCTACAATGAGCAGTTCTTC. It codes for CASSSGFLTGSYNEQFF.

This clonotype was counted a few times. One end of the junction varies from germline; a read error may be responsible. The chain has TRBV5-4 and TRBJ2-5; TRBD2 agrees at 16 bases. The germline gives CDR1 SGHNT, CDR2 YYREEE (reference sequence). This CDR3 has 19 residues. CDR3: CVSSPLPGTSGRAGETQYF. The DNA of the CDR3 is TGTGTCAGCAGCCCTCTTCCCGGGACTAGCGGGAGGGCAGGGGAGACCCAGTACTTC.

There are many counts of this clonotype. The chain couples TRBV12-3 or TRBV12-4 to TRBJ2-5; 8 bases are shared with TRBD1. With 6 bases clipped from V and 7 bases from J, the junction kept 4 bases outside the gene matches. The CDR3 is 12 residues long. The CDR3 DNA reads TGTGCCAGCAGGATAGGGACAGGGACCCAGTACTTC. This encodes CASRIGTGTQYF.

This clonotype was recorded a few times. V usage is TRBV12-3 or TRBV12-4 and J usage is TRBJ2-4, with D maybe TRBD2 (6 bases). The CDR3 totals 15 residues. V lost 0 bases to trimming and J lost 8 bases, with 14 bases between them. This CDR3 is CASSLAAGNVDIQYF. The CDR3 nucleotides read TGTGCCAGCAGTTTAGCGGCGGGGAATGTCGACATTCAGTACTTC.

This clonotype was seen a few times. The J gene is TRBJ2-5, the V gene TRBV7-9, with TRBD2 as a possible D gene (6 bases). V shed 6 bases and J shed 11 bases, with 13 bases lying between them. Germline CDR1 and CDR2: SEHNR and FQNEAQ (reference sequence). CDR3 length: 11 residues. The CDR3 sequence: CASRRSGDQYF. The DNA for the CDR3 is TGTGCCAGCAGGAGATCGGGAGATCAGTACTTC.

V and J are TRBV20-1 and TRBJ2-4, with 11 bases matching TRBD2. The CDR3 totals 15 residues. The V gene end was trimmed by 1 base and the J gene end by 8 bases; junction bases not matched to a gene: 7. Germline CDR1 reads DFQATT; CDR2 reads SNEGSKA (reference sequence). CDR3 sequence: CSARVILAGEYIQYF. CDR3 in DNA: TGCAGTGCTAGAGTGATACTAGCGGGGGAATACATTCAGTACTTC.

This clonotype has a handful of counts. The DNA for the CDR3 is TGTGCCAGCAGCTTATCCCTCGGGACTAGCGGGAGGGCCTACAATGAGCAGTTCTTC. This sequence encodes CASSLSLGTSGRAYNEQFF. This rearrangement joins TRBV11-2 to TRBJ2-1; 16 nucleotides line up with TRBD2. Looked up from germline, CDR1 is SGHAT and CDR2 is FQNNGV. This CDR3 region has 19 residues. J gave up 2 bases and V 2 bases, and 6 bases lay outside the gene matches.

The chain joins TRBV20-1 to TRBJ2-3; D gene ambiguous. The germline CDR1 and CDR2 sequences are DFQATT and SNEGSKA (reference sequence). V lost 4 bases, J lost 2 bases, and 7 bases lay in between. The CDR3 is 12 residues long. The CDR3 coding sequence is TGCAGTGCTACTAGATTCACAGATACGCAGTATTTT. Its translation: CSATRFTDTQYF.

This clonotype has just a few counts. V is TRBV9 and J is TRBJ1-2, with D uncertain. This CDR3 is 16 amino acids long. Trimming left V 3 bases short and J 4 bases short, with 19 bases between. Germline lookup yields CDR1 SGDLS and CDR2 YYNGEE. DNA of the CDR3: TGTGCCAGCAGCGGAACCCTTCCGGGGTCGAGCTATGGCTACACCTTC. This sequence encodes CASSGTLPGSSYGYTF. Using reference TRBV9 and TRBJ1-2 for the parts outside the CDR3, the full variable domain is DSGVTQTPKHLITATGQRVTLRCSPRSGDLSVYWYQQSLDQGLQFLIQYYNGEERAKGNILERFSAQQFPDLHSELNLSSLELGDSALYFCASSGTLPGSSYGYTFGSGTRLTVV.

V and J are TRBV29-1 and TRBJ2-1; D unresolved. CDR3 length: 10 residues. The V gene's germline CDR1 is SQVTM and CDR2 ANQGSEA. The V end lost 6 bases, the J end lost 9 bases, and 9 bases lay between the germline ends. The CDR3 DNA reads as TGCAGCGTACGCCTAGGTGAGCAGTTCTTC. It yields the protein CSVRLGEQFF.

The sample holds a few counts of this clonotype. The chain employs TRBV29-1 and TRBJ2-3; 9 bases are a match to TRBD2. Germline trimming cut 1 base from V and 6 bases from J; bases unmatched to any gene: 8. Germline lookup yields CDR1 SQVTM and CDR2 ANQGSEA. The CDR3 length is 15 residues. DNA of the CDR3: TGCAGCGTTGAAGTGGTAGCGGGAGTCAGGGATACGCAGTATTTT. Its protein product is CSVEVVAGVRDTQYF.

This clonotype showed up just a few times. CDR3 sequence reads: CASSKPRAGGLGYEQYF. The CDR3 nucleotides are TGTGCCAGCAGTAAGCCGCGAGCGGGGGGCCTTGGGTACGAGCAGTACTTC. The chain carries TRBV6-1 and TRBJ2-7, with TRBD2 matching 9 bases. Unmatched junction bases numbered 15, after V lost 5 bases and J lost 4 bases. The germline gives CDR1 MNHNS, CDR2 SASEGT. The CDR3 has 17 residues.

CDR3 nucleotides: TGCAGCGTGAGGACAGTGATAGAGACCCAGTACTTC. It specifies CSVRTVIETQYF. The V and J genes are TRBV29-1 and TRBJ2-5; D may be TRBD1 (6 bases). Germline CDR1 reads SQVTM; CDR2 reads ANQGSEA. The V gene lost 6 bases and the J gene lost 4 bases, with 12 bases spanning the gap. The CDR3 loop spans 12 amino acids.

The CDR3, as DNA: TGTGCCAGTACGGGATCCCCTCCGGAGACCCAGTACTTC. It specifies CASTGSPPETQYF. The rearrangement joins TRBV19 to TRBJ2-5; a weak D match, TRBD2 (5 bases). The ends were cut back, 7 bases at V and 5 bases at J, with 14 bases in the middle. This CDR3 is 13 amino acids long. Germline CDR1 reads LNHDA; CDR2 reads SQIVND (reference sequence).

This clonotype was seen more than once but under ten times. The chain carries TRBV12-3 or TRBV12-4 and TRBJ2-3; 7 nucleotides line up with TRBD1. The CDR3 length is 17 residues. Trimming removed 2 bases from V and 0 bases from J; junction bases left unmatched: 8. The CDR3 nucleotides are TGTGCCAGCAGTTTAATAGAGGGGGCGTATAGCACAGATACGCAGTATTTT. It yields the protein CASSLIEGAYSTDTQYF.

This chain uses TRBV7-2 with TRBJ2-5; D is unclear. The J call may be wrong; the DNA end is better matched by TRBJ2-7. This CDR3 is 13 amino acids long. Germline CDR1 and CDR2: SGHTA and FQGNSA. The CDR3, as DNA: TGTGCCAGCAGCTGGAACGCGGTCTACGAGCAGTACTTC. This sequence encodes CASSWNAVYEQYF.